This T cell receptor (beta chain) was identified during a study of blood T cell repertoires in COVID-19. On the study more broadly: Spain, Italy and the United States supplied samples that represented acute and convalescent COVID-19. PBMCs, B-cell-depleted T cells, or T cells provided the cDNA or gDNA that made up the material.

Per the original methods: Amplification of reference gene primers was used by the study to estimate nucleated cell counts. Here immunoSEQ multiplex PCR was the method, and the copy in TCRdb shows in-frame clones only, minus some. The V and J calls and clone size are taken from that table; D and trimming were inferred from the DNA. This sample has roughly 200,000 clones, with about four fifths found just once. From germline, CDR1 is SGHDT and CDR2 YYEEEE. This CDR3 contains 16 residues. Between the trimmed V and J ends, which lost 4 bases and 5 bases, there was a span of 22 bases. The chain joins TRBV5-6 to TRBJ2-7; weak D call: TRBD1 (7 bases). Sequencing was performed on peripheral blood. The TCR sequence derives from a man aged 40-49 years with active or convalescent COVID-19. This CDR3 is CASSPTLRGPGDEQYF. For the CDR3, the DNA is TGTGCCAGCAGCCCAACCCTGAGGGGGCCGGGGGACGAGCAGTACTTC.